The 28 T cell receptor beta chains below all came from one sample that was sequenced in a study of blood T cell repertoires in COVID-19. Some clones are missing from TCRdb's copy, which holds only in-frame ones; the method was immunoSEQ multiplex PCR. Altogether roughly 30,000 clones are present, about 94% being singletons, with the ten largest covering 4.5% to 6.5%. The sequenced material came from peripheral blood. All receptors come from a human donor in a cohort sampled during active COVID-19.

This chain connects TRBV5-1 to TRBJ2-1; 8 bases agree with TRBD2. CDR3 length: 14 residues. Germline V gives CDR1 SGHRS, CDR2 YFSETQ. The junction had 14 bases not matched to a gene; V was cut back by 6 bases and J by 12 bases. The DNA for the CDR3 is TGCGCCAGCACACCAGGGGTGCGGGAGGAAACGCAGTTCTTC. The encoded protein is CASTPGVREETQFF.

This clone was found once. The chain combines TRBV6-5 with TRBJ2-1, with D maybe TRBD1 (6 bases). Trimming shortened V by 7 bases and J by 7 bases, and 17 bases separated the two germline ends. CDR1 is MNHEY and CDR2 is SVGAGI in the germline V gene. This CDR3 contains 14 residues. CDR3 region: CASTYIEGVNEQFF. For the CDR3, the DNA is TGTGCCAGCACTTATATCGAGGGGGTTAATGAGCAGTTCTTC.

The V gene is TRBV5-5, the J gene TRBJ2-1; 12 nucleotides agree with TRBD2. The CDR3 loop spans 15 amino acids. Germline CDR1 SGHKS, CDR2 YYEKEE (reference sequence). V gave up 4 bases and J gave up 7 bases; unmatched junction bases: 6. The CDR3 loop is CASSPASGGVNEQFF. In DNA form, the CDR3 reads TGTGCCAGCAGCCCTGCTAGCGGGGGGGTAAATGAGCAGTTCTTC.

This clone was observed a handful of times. The DNA of the CDR3 is TGTGCCAGCAGCTTAGGGACTGGCCAGCAGTACTTC. It translates to CASSLGTGQQYF. The J gene is TRBJ2-7, the V gene TRBV11-2, with D possibly TRBD2 on 5 matching bases. V was shortened by 1 base and J by 8 bases, with 9 bases between the two germline ends. CDR3 length: 12 residues. CDR1 and CDR2 (germline): SGHAT, FQNNGV.

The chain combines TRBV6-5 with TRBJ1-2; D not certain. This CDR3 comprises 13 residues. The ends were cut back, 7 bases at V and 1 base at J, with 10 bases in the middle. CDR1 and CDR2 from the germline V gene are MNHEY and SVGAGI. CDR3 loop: CASTPSGNYGYTF. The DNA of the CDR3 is TGTGCCAGCACTCCGAGCGGTAACTATGGCTACACCTTC.

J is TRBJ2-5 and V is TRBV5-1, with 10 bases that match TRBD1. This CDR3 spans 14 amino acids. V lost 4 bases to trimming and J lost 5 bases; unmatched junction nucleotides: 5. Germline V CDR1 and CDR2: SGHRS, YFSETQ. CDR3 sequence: CASSPTGGLETQYF. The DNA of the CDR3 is TGCGCCAGCAGCCCGACAGGGGGCTTGGAGACCCAGTACTTC.

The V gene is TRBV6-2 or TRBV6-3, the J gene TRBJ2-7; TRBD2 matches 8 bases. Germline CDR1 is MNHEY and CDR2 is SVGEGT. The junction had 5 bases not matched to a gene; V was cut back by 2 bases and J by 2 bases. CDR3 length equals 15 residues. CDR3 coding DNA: TGTGCCAGCAGTTACGATCCAGCGGGAGCCTACGAGCAGTACTTC. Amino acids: CASSYDPAGAYEQYF.

This chain's CDR3 is CASSLSGGWAEQFF. The CDR3 DNA sequence: TGTGCCAGCAGCCTTAGCGGGGGGTGGGCTGAGCAGTTCTTC. This chain joins TRBV9 and TRBJ2-1; 10 bases fit TRBD2. After removal of 4 bases from V and 9 bases from J, the junction contained 7 bases not matched to a gene. The length of the CDR3 is 14 residues. Germline assignment: CDR1 SGDLS and CDR2 YYNGEE.

CDR3: CAWSGTGGNYGYTF. In nucleotides, the CDR3 is TGTGCCTGGAGTGGGACAGGCGGGAACTATGGCTACACCTTC. The chain combines TRBV30 with TRBJ1-2, with 7 bases lining up with TRBD1. The germline gives CDR1 GTSNPN, CDR2 SVGIG (reference sequence). The CDR3 is 14 amino acids. V lost 1 base and J lost 2; bases outside the gene matches: 4.

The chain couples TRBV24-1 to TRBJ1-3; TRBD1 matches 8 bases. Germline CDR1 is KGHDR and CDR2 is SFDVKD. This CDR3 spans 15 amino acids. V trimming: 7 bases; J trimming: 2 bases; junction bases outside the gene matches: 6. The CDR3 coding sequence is TGTGCCACCAGCTACCGACAGGGGACTGGAAACACCATATATTTT. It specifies CATSYRQGTGNTIYF.

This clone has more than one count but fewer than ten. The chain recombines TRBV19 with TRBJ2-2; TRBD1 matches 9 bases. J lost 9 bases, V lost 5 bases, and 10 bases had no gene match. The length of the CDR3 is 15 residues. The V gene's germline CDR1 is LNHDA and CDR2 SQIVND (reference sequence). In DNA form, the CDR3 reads TGTGCCAGTAGTTTGCCGGGACAGGGCCTAAGGGAGCTGTTTTTT. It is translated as CASSLPGQGLRELFF.

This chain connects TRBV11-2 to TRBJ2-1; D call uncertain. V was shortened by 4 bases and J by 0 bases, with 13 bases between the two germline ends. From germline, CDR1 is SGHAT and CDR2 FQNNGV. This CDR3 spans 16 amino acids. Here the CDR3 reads CASSSKRPSSYNEQFF. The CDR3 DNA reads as TGTGCCAGCAGCTCCAAACGTCCGAGCTCCTACAATGAGCAGTTCTTC.

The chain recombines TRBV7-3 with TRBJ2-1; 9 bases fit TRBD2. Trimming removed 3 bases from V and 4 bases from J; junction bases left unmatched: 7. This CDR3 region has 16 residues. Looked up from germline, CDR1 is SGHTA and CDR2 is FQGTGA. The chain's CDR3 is CASSFYSGRGYNEQFF. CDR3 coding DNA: TGTGCCAGCAGCTTCTATAGCGGGAGAGGGTACAATGAGCAGTTCTTC.

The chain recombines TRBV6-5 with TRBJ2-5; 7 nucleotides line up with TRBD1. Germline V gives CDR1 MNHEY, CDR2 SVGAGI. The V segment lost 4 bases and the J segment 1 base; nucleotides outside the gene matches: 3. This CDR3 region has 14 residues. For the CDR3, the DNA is TGTGCCAGCAGTTTTGGGACAGTCCAAGAGACCCAGTACTTC. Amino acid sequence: CASSFGTVQETQYF.

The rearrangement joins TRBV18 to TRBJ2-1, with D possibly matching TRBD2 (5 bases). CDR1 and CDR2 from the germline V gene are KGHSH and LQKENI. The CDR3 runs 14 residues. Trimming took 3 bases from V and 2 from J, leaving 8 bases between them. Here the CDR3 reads CASSPGETYNEQFF. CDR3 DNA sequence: TGTGCCAGCTCACCCGGGGAAACCTACAATGAGCAGTTCTTC.

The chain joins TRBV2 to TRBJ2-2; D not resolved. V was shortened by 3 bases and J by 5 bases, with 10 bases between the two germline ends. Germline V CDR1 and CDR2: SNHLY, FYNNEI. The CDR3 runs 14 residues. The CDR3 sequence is CASSDYSSTGELFF. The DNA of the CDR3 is TGTGCCAGCAGTGACTACAGTTCAACCGGGGAGCTGTTTTTT.

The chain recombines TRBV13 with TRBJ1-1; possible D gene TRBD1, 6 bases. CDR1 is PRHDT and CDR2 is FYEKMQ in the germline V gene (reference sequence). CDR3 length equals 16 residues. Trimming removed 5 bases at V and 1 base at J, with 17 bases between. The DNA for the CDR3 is TGTGCCAGCAGCCCCGCAGGGGACGAGGGGAACACTGAAGCTTTCTTT. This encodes CASSPAGDEGNTEAFF.

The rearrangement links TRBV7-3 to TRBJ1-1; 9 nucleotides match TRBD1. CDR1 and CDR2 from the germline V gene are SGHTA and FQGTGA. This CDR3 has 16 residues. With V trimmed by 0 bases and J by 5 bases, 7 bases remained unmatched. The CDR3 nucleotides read TGTGCCAGCAGCTTAACTGGGACAGGGTCGAGGACTGAAGCTTTCTTT. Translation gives CASSLTGTGSRTEAFF.

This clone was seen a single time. The CDR3 here is CASSPPGQVRGKNIQYF. The CDR3, as DNA: TGTGCCAGCAGCCCCCCAGGACAGGTTCGGGGCAAAAACATTCAGTACTTC. The rearrangement joins TRBV3-1 (or the pseudogene TRBV3-2) to TRBJ2-4; TRBD1 agrees at 7 bases. The ends lost 4 bases at V and 3 bases at J; junction bases unmatched: 12. The germline V gene has CDR1 LGHDT and CDR2 YNNKEL (reference sequence). The CDR3 runs 17 residues.

The CDR3 spells CASSFLPSASPANEQFF. CDR3 coding DNA: TGTGCCAGCAGCTTTTTGCCCTCGGCTAGCCCGGCTAATGAGCAGTTCTTC. This sequence joins TRBV7-9 and TRBJ2-1, with a weak D call TRBD2 (5 bases). Per the germline V gene, CDR1 is SEHNR and CDR2 is FQNEAQ (reference sequence). The CDR3 extends over 17 amino acids. Trimming pared 3 bases from V and 7 bases from J, leaving 22 bases between.

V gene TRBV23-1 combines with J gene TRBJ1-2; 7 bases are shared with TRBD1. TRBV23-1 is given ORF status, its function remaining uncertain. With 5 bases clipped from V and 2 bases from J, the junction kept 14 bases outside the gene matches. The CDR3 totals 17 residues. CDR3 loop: CASSTRQGSNSNYGYTF. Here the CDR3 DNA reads TGCGCCAGCAGTACTAGACAGGGATCTAACTCCAACTATGGCTACACCTTC.

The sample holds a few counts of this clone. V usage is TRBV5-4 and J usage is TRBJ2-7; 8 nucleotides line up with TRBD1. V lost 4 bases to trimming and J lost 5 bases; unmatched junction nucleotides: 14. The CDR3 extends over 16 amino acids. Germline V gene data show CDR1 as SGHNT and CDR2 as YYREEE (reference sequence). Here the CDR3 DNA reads TGTGCCAGCAGCCATACCGGGACAGGCCCCGGTAACGAGCAGTACTTC. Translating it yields CASSHTGTGPGNEQYF.

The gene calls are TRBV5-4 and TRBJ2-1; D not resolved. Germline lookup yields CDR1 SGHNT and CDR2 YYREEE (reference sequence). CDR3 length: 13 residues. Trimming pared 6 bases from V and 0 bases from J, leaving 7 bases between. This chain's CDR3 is CASTKSSYNEQFF. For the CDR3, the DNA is TGTGCCAGCACCAAGAGCTCCTACAATGAGCAGTTCTTC. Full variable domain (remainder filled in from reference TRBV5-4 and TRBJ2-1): ETGVTQSPTHLIKTRGQQVTLRCSSQSGHNTVSWYQQALGQGPQFIFQYYREEENGRGNFPPRFSGLQFPNYSSELNVNALELDDSALYLCASTKSSYNEQFFGPGTRLTVL.

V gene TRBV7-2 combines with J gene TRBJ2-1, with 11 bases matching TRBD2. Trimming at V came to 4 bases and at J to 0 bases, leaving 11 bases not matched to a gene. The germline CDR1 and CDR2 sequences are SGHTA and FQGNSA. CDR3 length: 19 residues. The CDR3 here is CASSWGTSGRRSSYNEQFF. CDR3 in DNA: TGTGCCAGCAGCTGGGGAACTAGCGGGAGACGGAGCTCCTACAATGAGCAGTTCTTC. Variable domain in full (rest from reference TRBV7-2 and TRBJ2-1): GAGVSQSPSNKVTEKGKDVELRCDPISGHTALYWYRQSLGQGLEFLIYFQGNSAPDKSGLPSDRFSAERTGGSVSTLTIQRTQQEDSAVYLCASSWGTSGRRSSYNEQFFGPGTRLTVL.

CDR3 DNA sequence: TGTGCCAGCACACGAGGGGGTTATAATTCACCCCTCCACTTT. This codes for CASTRGGYNSPLHF. V and J are TRBV6-5 and TRBJ1-6, with D possibly being TRBD1 (6 bases). Germline CDR1 reads MNHEY; CDR2 reads SVGAGI. CDR3 length: 14 amino acids. The V end was cut by 7 bases, the J end by 4 bases, with 11 bases between.

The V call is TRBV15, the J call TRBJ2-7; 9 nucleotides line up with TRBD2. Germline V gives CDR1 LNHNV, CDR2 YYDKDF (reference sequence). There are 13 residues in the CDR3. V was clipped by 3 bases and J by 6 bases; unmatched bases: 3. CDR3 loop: CATSRAGGLEQYF. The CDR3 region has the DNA TGTGCCACCAGCAGGGCGGGGGGGCTCGAGCAGTACTTC. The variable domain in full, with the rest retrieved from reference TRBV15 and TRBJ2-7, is DAMVIQNPRYQVTQFGKPVTLSCSQTLNHNVMYWYQQKSSQAPKLLFHYYDKDFNNEADTPDNFQSRRPNTSFCFLDIRSPGLGDTAMYLCATSRAGGLEQYFGPGTRLTVT.

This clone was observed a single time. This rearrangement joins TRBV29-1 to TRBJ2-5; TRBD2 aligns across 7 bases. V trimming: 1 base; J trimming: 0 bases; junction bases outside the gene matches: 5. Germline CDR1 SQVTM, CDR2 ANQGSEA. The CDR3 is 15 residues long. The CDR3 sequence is CSVEGEGDHQETQYF. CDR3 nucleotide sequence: TGCAGCGTTGAAGGGGAGGGAGACCACCAAGAGACCCAGTACTTC.

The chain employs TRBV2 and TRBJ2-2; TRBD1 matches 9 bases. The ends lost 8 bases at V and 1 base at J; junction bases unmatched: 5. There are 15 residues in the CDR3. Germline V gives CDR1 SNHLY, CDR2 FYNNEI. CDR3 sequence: CASSWDRENTGELFF. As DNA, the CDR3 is TGTGCCAGCTCTTGGGACAGGGAGAACACCGGGGAGCTGTTTTTT. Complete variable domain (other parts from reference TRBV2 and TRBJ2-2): EPEVTQTPSHQVTQMGQEVILRCVPISNHLYFYWYRQILGQKVEFLVSFYNNEISEKSEIFDDQFSVERPDGSNFTLKIRSTKLEDSAMYFCASSWDRENTGELFFGEGSRLTVL.